The TCR beta chain under discussion was sequenced for a study of T cells after yellow fever vaccination. Study results and limitations: Highly abundant clonotypes carried over from the bulk population could end up in FACS-sorted repertoires as contaminants. Overlap between CD4 and CD8 compartments was detected for a small share of clonotypes. A weaker secondary response peaked on day 5, the primary on day 15.

This CDR3 has 17 amino acids. Germline lookup yields CDR1 SGHTA and CDR2 FQGNSA. The V segment lost 4 bases and the J segment 0 bases; nucleotides outside the gene matches: 12. TCRdb re-called the 5' RACE reads through MiXCR, storing one row per CDR3 protein. The sample lists 200,000 to 300,000 distinct CDR3 sequences, 6.9% occurring once. This clonotype has just a few counts. Its cognate antigen is unknown. The specimen was CD4+ T cells sorted from PBMCs, collected 15 days after the yellow fever booster vaccination. The TCR originated in a man younger than 45 who received the YFV17D yellow fever vaccine. The chain employs TRBV7-2 and TRBJ2-7; 7 bases line up with TRBD2. The CDR3 sequence is CASSWGGSARLSYEQYF. CDR3 bases: TGTGCCAGCAGCTGGGGGGGGAGCGCACGCCTCTCCTACGAGCAGTACTTC.